One and the same sample provided the 25 T cell receptor beta chains below, sequenced in a study of cytomegalovirus exposure and HLA in healthy donors. 60 Vbeta and 13 Jbeta primers were used in PCR. Only in-frame clones appear in the TCRdb table, and some are missing; sequencing was by immunoSEQ multiplex PCR. Here the sample spans about 84,000 clones, 55% to 65% being singletons. The sample comprised PBMCs. The receptors originated from a woman in her forties in good health and CMV-seropositive.

This sequence joins TRBV10-3 and TRBJ1-1; D gene unclear. This CDR3 spans 12 amino acids. Trimming left V 3 bases short and J 1 base short, with 3 bases between. Germline CDR1 is ENHRY and CDR2 is SYGVKD. CDR3 sequence: CAISDQNTEAFF. Written as DNA, the CDR3 is TGTGCCATCAGTGATCAGAACACTGAAGCTTTCTTT.

V gene TRBV18 combines with J gene TRBJ1-1; D perhaps matches TRBD1 (5 bases). In germline, CDR1 is KGHSH, CDR2 LQKENI. Deletions cut 0 bases from V and 0 bases from J, with 8 bases between. The CDR3 sequence is 15 residues long. CDR3 in amino acids: CASSPPRGLNTEAFF. CDR3 coding DNA: TGTGCCAGCTCACCACCAAGGGGCTTGAACACTGAAGCTTTCTTT.

J is TRBJ2-6 and V is TRBV27, with 7 bases that match TRBD2. V was clipped by 6 bases and J by 0 bases; unmatched bases: 11. This CDR3 is built from 18 residues. CDR1 and CDR2 from the germline V gene are MNHEY and SMNVEV (reference sequence). CDR3 protein: CASSREGRANSGANVLTF. DNA of the CDR3: TGTGCCAGCAGCAGGGAGGGGAGGGCCAACTCTGGGGCCAACGTCCTGACTTTC.

The J gene is TRBJ2-1, the V gene TRBV29-1, with D tentatively TRBD2 (6 bases). V lost 4 bases to trimming and J lost 8 bases, with 9 bases between them. From germline, CDR1 is SQVTM and CDR2 ANQGSEA. The CDR3 length is 11 residues. The CDR3 DNA sequence: TGCAGCGTTGTTCGGGAGTATGAGCAGTTCTTC. This codes for CSVVREYEQFF.

The V and J genes are TRBV5-1 and TRBJ1-2, with 8 bases that match TRBD1. In germline, CDR1 is SGHRS, CDR2 YFSETQ. The CDR3 has 14 amino acids. Trimming at V came to 2 bases and at J to 3 bases, leaving 3 bases not matched to a gene. The CDR3 bases are TGCGCCAGCAGCTTCGGACAGGGTTACTATGGCTACACCTTC. It yields the protein CASSFGQGYYGYTF.

The V gene is TRBV18, the J gene TRBJ2-2; D possibly corresponds to TRBD1 (6 bases). Trimming pared 3 bases from V and 0 bases from J, leaving 11 bases between. This CDR3 spans 16 amino acids. Germline V gene sequence: CDR1 KGHSH, CDR2 LQKENI. The CDR3 bases are TGTGCCAGCTCACCCCCACAGGGATCGAACACCGGGGAGCTGTTTTTT. This codes for CASSPPQGSNTGELFF.

This clone turned up a few times. J is TRBJ2-2 and V is TRBV2; a possible D gene is TRBD1 (5 bases). Germline V lookup: CDR1 SNHLY, CDR2 FYNNEI. The CDR3 covers 12 residues. V shed 5 bases and J shed 8 bases, with 9 bases lying between them. The DNA for the CDR3 is TGTGCCAGCAGTTCCGACAGTGGGGAGCTGTTTTTT. Translating it yields CASSSDSGELFF.

The V gene is TRBV30, the J gene TRBJ1-2, with 7 bases aligning to TRBD1. CDR1 and CDR2 (germline): GTSNPN, SVGIG (reference sequence). CDR3 length: 13 amino acids. CDR3 nucleotide sequence: TGTGCTCTCCACACAGGGGACTACTATGGCTACACCTTC. Its protein is CALHTGDYYGYTF. The full variable domain, with the rest looked up from reference TRBV30 and TRBJ1-2, is SQTIHQWPATLVQPVGSPLSLECTVEGTSNPNLYWYRQAAGRGLQLLFYSVGIGQISSEVPQNLSASRPQDRQFILSSKKLLLSDSGFYLCALHTGDYYGYTFGSGTRLTVV.

V and J are TRBV7-9 and TRBJ2-1; 12 bases match TRBD1. V lost 4 bases to trimming and J lost 6 bases; unmatched junction nucleotides: 4. This CDR3 is built from 15 residues. Per germline, CDR1 SEHNR and CDR2 FQNEAQ (reference sequence). CDR3 residues: CASSYGTGGVNEQFF. DNA for the CDR3: TGTGCCAGCAGCTACGGGACAGGGGGCGTCAATGAGCAGTTCTTC.

This rearrangement joins TRBV10-3 to TRBJ1-1; a weak D match, TRBD1 (5 bases). The V gene lost 10 bases and the J gene lost 1 base, with 13 bases spanning the gap. The CDR3 loop spans 13 amino acids. CDR1 is ENHRY and CDR2 is SYGVKD in the germline V gene. The CDR3 DNA is TGTGCCACCCGGGACTCAGAGAACACTGAAGCTTTCTTT. Protein sequence: CATRDSENTEAFF.

This chain joins TRBV27 and TRBJ2-3, with 11 bases that match TRBD2. This CDR3 region has 16 residues. Germline CDR1 and CDR2: MNHEY and SMNVEV (reference sequence). Trimming removed 4 bases from V and 2 bases from J; junction bases left unmatched: 5. The CDR3: CASSSGTSGYTDTQYF. CDR3 DNA sequence: TGTGCCAGCAGTTCCGGGACTAGCGGATACACAGATACGCAGTATTTT.

This clone was counted between two and nine times. This chain uses TRBV11-2 with TRBJ1-2; 7 bases map to TRBD1. The germline V gene encodes CDR1 SGHAT and CDR2 FQNNGV. The CDR3 is made up of 13 amino acids. The V and J ends lost 1 base and 4 bases, in that order; junction bases with no gene match: 0. The CDR3 nucleotides are TGTGCCAGCAGCTTAGGGGACAGCTATGGCTACACCTTC. Its translation: CASSLGDSYGYTF.

This chain connects TRBV6-9 to TRBJ2-5, with TRBD2 identical over 7 bases. With 4 bases clipped from V and 5 bases from J, the junction kept 7 bases outside the gene matches. The CDR3 loop spans 14 amino acids. Germline CDR1 is MNHGY and CDR2 is SVAAGI. The CDR3 DNA reads TGTGCCAGCAGTTTCCGGACTAGTAGGGAGACCCAGTACTTC. It is translated as CASSFRTSRETQYF.

The J gene is TRBJ2-7, the V gene TRBV10-1; 9 positions match TRBD2. Losses at the gene ends were 6 bases for V and 3 bases for J; bases not matched to a gene: 12. The CDR3 totals 16 residues. Germline V gene data show CDR1 as WNHNN and CDR2 as SYGVQD (reference sequence). DNA of the CDR3: TGCGCCAGCAGCGAACCAACTAGCGGGCCCTACTACGAGCAGTACTTC. This codes for CASSEPTSGPYYEQYF.

The rearrangement links TRBV11-2 to TRBJ2-1, with 8 bases aligning to TRBD2. Trimming at V came to 6 bases and at J to 2 bases, leaving 6 bases not matched to a gene. The CDR3 has 15 residues. Germline V gene lookup returns CDR1 SGHAT and CDR2 FQNNGV. CDR3 DNA sequence: TGTGCCAGCAGTTCCCCGGGACTAGCCTACAATGAGCAGTTCTTC. Amino acid sequence: CASSSPGLAYNEQFF.

The gene calls are TRBV28 and TRBJ1-2; TRBD1 aligns across 10 bases. The V segment lost 6 bases and the J segment 6 bases; nucleotides outside the gene matches: 7. CDR3 length equals 14 residues. Germline V gives CDR1 MDHEN, CDR2 SYDVKM. Here the CDR3 reads CASSTGTGAHGYTF. DNA of the CDR3: TGTGCCAGCAGCACCGGGACAGGGGCCCATGGCTACACCTTC.

The J gene is TRBJ1-1, the V gene TRBV19; 7 bases are a match to TRBD1. The CDR3 contains 14 residues. Germline-derived CDR1 and CDR2 are LNHDA and SQIVND (reference sequence). V lost 5 bases, J lost 3 bases, and 6 bases stayed unmatched. This chain's CDR3 is CASSSDREDTEAFF. The CDR3 DNA reads as TGTGCCAGTAGTTCCGACAGGGAGGACACTGAAGCTTTCTTT.

The chain combines TRBV19 with TRBJ2-7, with 9 positions matching TRBD1. This CDR3 comprises 15 residues. The germline CDR1 and CDR2 sequences are LNHDA and SQIVND (reference sequence). With 3 bases clipped from V and 3 bases from J, the junction kept 6 bases outside the gene matches. CDR3 nucleotides: TGTGCCAGTAGTATGGACCGGGACAGGGTCTACGAGCAGTACTTC. It specifies CASSMDRDRVYEQYF.

This clone was seen a few times. The J gene is TRBJ1-4, the V gene TRBV10-3, with a possible D match to TRBD1 (6 bases). CDR3 length equals 13 residues. CDR1 is ENHRY, CDR2 SYGVKD, per germline. The V gene lost 4 bases and the J gene lost 7 bases, with 10 bases spanning the gap. The CDR3 spells CAISVSGAEKLFF. In DNA form, the CDR3 reads TGTGCCATCAGTGTATCAGGGGCTGAAAAACTGTTTTTT.

This clone appeared a single time. The chain is built from TRBV30 and TRBJ2-1; possibly TRBD1 for D (6 bases). Germline V gene sequence: CDR1 GTSNPN, CDR2 SVGIG (reference sequence). V was pared by 5 bases and J by 8 bases, with 16 bases between. The CDR3 has 13 residues. The CDR3 loop is CAWDRTVQYEQFF. CDR3 sequence (DNA): TGTGCCTGGGACAGGACCGTACAATATGAGCAGTTCTTC.

The chain carries TRBV6-1 and TRBJ2-7; the match to TRBD1 covers 8 bases. The CDR3 has 15 amino acids. The trim removed 2 bases at V and 1 base at J, leaving 4 bases unmatched. Germline V gene lookup returns CDR1 MNHNS and CDR2 SASEGT. The CDR3 spells CASSEYRDRSYEQYF. The CDR3 coding sequence is TGTGCCAGCAGTGAATACCGGGACAGGTCCTACGAGCAGTACTTC.

V and J are TRBV5-6 and TRBJ2-5; no clear D gene. The germline V gene has CDR1 SGHDT and CDR2 YYEEEE. V was shortened by 4 bases and J by 4 bases, with 11 bases between the two germline ends. The CDR3 has 13 amino acids. The CDR3 loop is CASSHDTRETQYF. CDR3 bases: TGTGCCAGCAGCCACGACACTCGAGAGACCCAGTACTTC.

This clone showed up just once. The rearrangement joins TRBV28 to TRBJ2-5; 11 bases are a match to TRBD1. This CDR3 comprises 15 residues. Germline loops: CDR1 MDHEN, CDR2 SYDVKM. The V and J ends lost 4 bases and 5 bases, in that order; junction bases with no gene match: 6. The CDR3 loop is CASSSRTGGVETQYF. The CDR3 DNA sequence: TGTGCCAGCAGTTCCCGGACAGGGGGCGTGGAGACCCAGTACTTC. Full variable domain (remainder filled in from reference TRBV28 and TRBJ2-5): DVKVTQSSRYLVKRTGEKVFLECVQDMDHENMFWYRQDPGLGLRLIYFSYDVKMKEKGDIPEGYSVSREKKERFSLILESASTNQTSMYLCASSSRTGGVETQYFGPGTRLLVL.

This clone was seen a handful of times. The rearrangement links TRBV9 to TRBJ2-7, with 7 bases fitting TRBD2. There are 16 residues in the CDR3. V was clipped by 2 bases and J by 5 bases; unmatched bases: 13. The germline V gene encodes CDR1 SGDLS and CDR2 YYNGEE. The CDR3 sequence: CASSVKEGGSRDEQYF. The CDR3 DNA sequence: TGTGCCAGCAGCGTTAAGGAGGGAGGGTCACGGGACGAGCAGTACTTC.

The J gene is TRBJ2-7, the V gene TRBV7-2; D uncertain. V lost 5 bases and J 5 bases, leaving 7 bases between the germline ends. This CDR3 has 11 residues. Germline V lookup: CDR1 SGHTA, CDR2 FQGNSA. Written as DNA, the CDR3 is TGTGCCAGCAGCCCTTATAACGAGCAGTACTTC. This translates into CASSPYNEQYF.